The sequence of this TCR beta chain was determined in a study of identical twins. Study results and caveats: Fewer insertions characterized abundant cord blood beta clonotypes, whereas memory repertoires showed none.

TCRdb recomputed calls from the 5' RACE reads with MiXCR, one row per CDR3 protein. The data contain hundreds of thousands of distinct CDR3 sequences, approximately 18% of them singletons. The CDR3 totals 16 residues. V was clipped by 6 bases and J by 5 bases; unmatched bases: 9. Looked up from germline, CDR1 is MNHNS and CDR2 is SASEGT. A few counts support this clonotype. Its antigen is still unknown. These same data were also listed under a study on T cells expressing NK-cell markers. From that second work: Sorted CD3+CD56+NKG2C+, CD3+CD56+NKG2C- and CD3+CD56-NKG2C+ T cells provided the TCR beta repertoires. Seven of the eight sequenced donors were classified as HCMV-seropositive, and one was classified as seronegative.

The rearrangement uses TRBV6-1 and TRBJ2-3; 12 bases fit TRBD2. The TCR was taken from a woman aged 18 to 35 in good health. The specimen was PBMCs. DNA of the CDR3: TGTGCCAGCAGCCAGGGACTAGCGGGTGTTATAGATACGCAGTATTTT. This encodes CASSQGLAGVIDTQYF.